The source of this TCR beta chain is a study of blood T cell repertoires in COVID-19. Before being deemed recovered, Cohort 3 donors had two negative PCRs, clearance, or symptom resolution. The CDR3 sequence is 13 residues long. V lost 4 bases, J lost 8 bases, and 12 bases lay in between. Germline-derived CDR1 and CDR2 are SGHDN and FVKESK. Repertoires were generated with immunoSEQ multiplex PCR, while TCRdb's copy carries only in-frame clones and drops some. Of hundreds of thousands of clones in the sample, about 82% were seen once. The rearrangement joins TRBV14 to TRBJ2-1; possibly TRBD2 for D (5 bases). The sequencing input was PBMCs or T cells enriched from blood (not recorded which). This TCR derives from a woman in her forties or fifties who had recovered from COVID-19. The CDR3 region has the DNA TGTGCCAGCAGCCGGATACTAGGATATGAGCAGTTCTTC. Its translation is CASSRILGYEQFF.